This entry lists 10 T cell receptor beta chains sequenced from one sample in a study of PD-1 blockade in classical Hodgkin lymphoma (dated by TCRdb to 2018 to 2021). The sample's time point, from its label and the paper: cycle 2 day 1 (C2D1) of nivolumab. All trial patients had relapsed after autologous stem cell transplantation, with cohorts A, B and C differing in prior brentuximab vedotin exposure. Libraries were prepared through the immunoSEQ multiplex PCR assay. The table was pulled from immuneACCESS by TCRdb, which kept in-frame rearrangements only. Such tables lose some clones; where checked, under half of the loss comes from unresolved V genes, and the rest has no known cause. The sample table contains under 20,000 clones; only one count was recorded for over 55% of them. Jointly, the top ten make up around 8% of the sample. The specimen was peripheral blood mononuclear cells (PBMCs), collected before the second cycle of nivolumab. Receptors originate from a human donor with classical Hodgkin lymphoma.

The chain carries TRBV5-8 and TRBJ2-3, with TRBD2 matching over 14 bases. Losses at the gene ends were 2 bases for V and 1 base for J; bases not matched to a gene: 6. The CDR3 has 18 amino acids. Germline V lookup: CDR1 SGHTS, CDR2 YDEGEE. CDR3 sequence: CASSFGTSGSSGTDTQYF. The CDR3 DNA reads TGTGCCAGCAGCTTCGGGACTAGCGGGAGTTCTGGCACAGATACGCAGTATTTT.

The chain employs TRBV7-8 and TRBJ2-1; 8 bases are shared with TRBD2. Trimming took 4 bases from V and 7 from J; bases not matched to a gene: 12. The CDR3 loop spans 16 amino acids. The V gene's germline CDR1 is SGHVS and CDR2 FQNEAQ. For the CDR3, the DNA is TGTGCCAGCAGCTGGTTCAGCGGGAGTTTGGGGAATGAGCAGTTCTTC. It encodes CASSWFSGSLGNEQFF.

The chain recombines TRBV6-5 with TRBJ1-2; a weak D match, TRBD1 (6 bases). Germline V gene data show CDR1 as MNHEY and CDR2 as SVGAGI. The CDR3 extends over 14 amino acids. V lost 4 bases, J lost 4 bases, and 13 bases lay in between. The CDR3 loop is CASSSGRGGYGYTF. CDR3 DNA sequence: TGTGCCAGCAGTTCCGGAAGGGGGGGCTATGGCTACACCTTC.

This rearrangement joins TRBV28 to TRBJ2-2; 9 bases map to TRBD2. With V trimmed by 5 bases and J by 5 bases, 9 bases remained unmatched. Germline loops: CDR1 MDHEN, CDR2 SYDVKM. The CDR3 is made up of 16 amino acids. The CDR3 spells CASSTGGRGRTGELFF. The CDR3 nucleotides read TGTGCCAGCAGTACCGGCGGGAGGGGGAGAACCGGGGAGCTGTTTTTT. The variable domain in full, with the rest retrieved from reference TRBV28 and TRBJ2-2, is DVKVTQSSRYLVKRTGEKVFLECVQDMDHENMFWYRQDPGLGLRLIYFSYDVKMKEKGDIPEGYSVSREKKERFSLILESASTNQTSMYLCASSTGGRGRTGELFFGEGSRLTVL.

Within the sample, this clone is large. The chain has TRBV4-1 and TRBJ1-1; a possible D gene is TRBD1 (5 bases). Trimming removed 2 bases from V and 0 bases from J, with 10 bases in between. The germline gives CDR1 MGHRA, CDR2 YSYEKL. The CDR3 has 15 residues. The CDR3 region is CASSQRGYMNTEAFF. Written as DNA, the CDR3 is TGCGCCAGCAGCCAAAGGGGATATATGAACACTGAAGCTTTCTTT.

This clone was counted a few times. The chain joins TRBV7-6 to TRBJ2-7; D uncertain. V gave up 0 bases and J gave up 2 bases, with 17 bases separating them. The CDR3 has 17 amino acids. Germline CDR1 and CDR2: SGHVS and FNYEAQ. In DNA, the CDR3 is TGTGCCAGCAGCTTAGCGCGAGGTTTTCAGGTTCCCTACGAGCAGTACTTC. It codes for CASSLARGFQVPYEQYF.

The gene calls are TRBV7-2 and TRBJ1-2; D unclear. The V end lost 0 bases, the J end lost 4 bases, and 6 bases lay between the germline ends. From germline, CDR1 is SGHTA and CDR2 FQGNSA. The CDR3 covers 13 residues. The CDR3 region is CASSLATGYGYTF. Here the CDR3 DNA reads TGTGCCAGCAGCTTAGCAACCGGCTATGGCTACACCTTC.

This chain uses TRBV7-9 with TRBJ2-7, with D unresolved. The CDR3 consists of 14 residues. V lost 5 bases and J 5 bases, leaving 16 bases between the germline ends. Germline V gene sequence: CDR1 SEHNR, CDR2 FQNEAQ (reference sequence). The CDR3 here is CASSGRPLEDEQYF. CDR3 sequence (DNA): TGTGCCAGCAGCGGACGACCTTTAGAGGACGAGCAGTACTTC.

Turning to this clone: Compared with germline, one end of the junction differs, possibly owing to a read error. The same CDR3 can be traced to other DNA sequences in this sample. V is TRBV6-6 and J is TRBJ2-7; the match to TRBD2 covers 8 bases. Per germline, CDR1 MNHNY and CDR2 SVGAGI (reference sequence). The CDR3 totals 15 residues. The CDR3 reads CASSWLAGLSYEQYF. CDR3 in DNA: TGCGCCAGCTCCTGGCTAGCGGGCCTCTCCTACGAGCAGTACTTC.

This rearrangement joins TRBV2 to TRBJ1-5; 9 bases align to TRBD1. Germline CDR1 SNHLY, CDR2 FYNNEI. The V gene end was trimmed by 5 bases and the J gene end by 6 bases; junction bases not matched to a gene: 8. CDR3 length equals 15 residues. The DNA for the CDR3 is TGTGCCAGCAGTCCCGGGACAGGGAATCTTCAGCCCCAGCATTTT. It yields the protein CASSPGTGNLQPQHF.